This T cell receptor (beta chain) stems from a study of T cell changes during pregnancy in multiple sclerosis. Data came from immunoSEQ multiplex PCR; TCRdb stores just in-frame clones and leaves some out. Of just under 65,000 clones listed, roughly 91% are singletons. Trimming removed 4 bases from V and 11 bases from J; junction bases left unmatched: 21. This CDR3 is built from 18 residues. Germline assignment: CDR1 SGDLS and CDR2 YYNGEE. This TCR was recovered from a female donor in good health, enrolled as a control in a pregnancy study. This chain connects TRBV9 to TRBJ2-4, with 10 nucleotides matching TRBD1. Sequencing was performed on peripheral blood, taken after pregnancy. The CDR3 nucleotides are TGTGCCAGCAGCTCCCAGTGGGACAGGGGCGCCCCTTTTCATCTTCAGTACTTC. It translates to CASSSQWDRGAPFHLQYF.